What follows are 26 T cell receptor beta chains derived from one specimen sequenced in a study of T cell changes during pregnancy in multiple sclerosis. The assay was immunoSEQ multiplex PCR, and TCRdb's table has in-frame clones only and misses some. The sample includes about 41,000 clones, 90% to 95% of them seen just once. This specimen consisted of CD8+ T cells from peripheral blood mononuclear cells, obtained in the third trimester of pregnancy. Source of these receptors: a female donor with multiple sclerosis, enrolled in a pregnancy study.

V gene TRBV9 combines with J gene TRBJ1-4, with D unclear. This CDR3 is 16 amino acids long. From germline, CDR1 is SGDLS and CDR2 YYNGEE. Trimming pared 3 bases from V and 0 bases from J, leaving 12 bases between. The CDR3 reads CASSGSPVATNEKLFF. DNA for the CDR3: TGTGCCAGCAGCGGCAGTCCTGTTGCAACTAATGAAAAACTGTTTTTT. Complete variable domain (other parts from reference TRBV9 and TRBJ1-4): DSGVTQTPKHLITATGQRVTLRCSPRSGDLSVYWYQQSLDQGLQFLIQYYNGEERAKGNILERFSAQQFPDLHSELNLSSLELGDSALYFCASSGSPVATNEKLFFGSGTQLSVL.

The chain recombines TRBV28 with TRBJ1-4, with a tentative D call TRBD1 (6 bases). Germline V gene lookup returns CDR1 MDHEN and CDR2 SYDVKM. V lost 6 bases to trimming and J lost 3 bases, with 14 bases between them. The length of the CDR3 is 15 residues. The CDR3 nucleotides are TGTGCCAGCAGGTCCCGACAGGCCTCTAATGAAAAACTGTTTTTT. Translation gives CASRSRQASNEKLFF. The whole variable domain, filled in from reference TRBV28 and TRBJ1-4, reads DVKVTQSSRYLVKRTGEKVFLECVQDMDHENMFWYRQDPGLGLRLIYFSYDVKMKEKGDIPEGYSVSREKKERFSLILESASTNQTSMYLCASRSRQASNEKLFFGSGTQLSVL.

This CDR3 is CASASGSTDTQYF. Written as DNA, the CDR3 is TGTGCCAGCGCTAGCGGGAGCACAGATACGCAGTATTTT. The chain combines TRBV25-1 with TRBJ2-3, with 8 bases identical to TRBD2. V was pared by 8 bases and J by 0 bases, with 1 base of the junction left unmatched. In germline, CDR1 is MGHDK, CDR2 SYGVNS. The CDR3 sequence is 13 residues long.

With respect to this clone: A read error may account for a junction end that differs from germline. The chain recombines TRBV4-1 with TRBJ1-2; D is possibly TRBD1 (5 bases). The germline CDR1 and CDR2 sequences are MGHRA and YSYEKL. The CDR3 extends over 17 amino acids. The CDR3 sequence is CASSQAGGTPSHYGHTF. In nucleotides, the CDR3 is TGCGCCAGCAGCCAGGCGGGCGGGACCCCTTCCCACTATGGCCACACCTTC.

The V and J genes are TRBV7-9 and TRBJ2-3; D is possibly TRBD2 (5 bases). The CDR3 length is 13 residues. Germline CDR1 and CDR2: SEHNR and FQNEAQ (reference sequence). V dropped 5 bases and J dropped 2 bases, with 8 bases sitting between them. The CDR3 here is CASSHRDTDTQYF. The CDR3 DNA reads TGTGCCAGCAGCCATCGGGACACAGATACGCAGTATTTT.

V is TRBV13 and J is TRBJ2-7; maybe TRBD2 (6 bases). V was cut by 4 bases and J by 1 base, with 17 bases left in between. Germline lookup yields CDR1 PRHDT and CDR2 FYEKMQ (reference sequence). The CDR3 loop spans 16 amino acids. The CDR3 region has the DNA TGTGCCAGCAGCTCCACGGCGGTAGCGGTATCCTACGAGCAGTACTTC. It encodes CASSSTAVAVSYEQYF.

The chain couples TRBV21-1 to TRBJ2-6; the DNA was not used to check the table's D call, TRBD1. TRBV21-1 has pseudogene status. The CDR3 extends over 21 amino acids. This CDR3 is CASSKVGTGQPILSGANVLTF. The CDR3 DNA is TGTGCCAGCAGCAAGGTAGGGACAGGCCAACCAATTTTATCTGGGGCCAACGTCCTGACTTTC.

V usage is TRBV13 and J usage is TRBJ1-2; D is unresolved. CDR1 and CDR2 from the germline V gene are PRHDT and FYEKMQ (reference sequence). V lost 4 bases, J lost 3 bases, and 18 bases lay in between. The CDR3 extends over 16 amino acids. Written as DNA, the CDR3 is TGTGCCAGCAGCTCCTCCTTGGAGGGAAGGGACTATGGCTACACCTTC. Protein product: CASSSSLEGRDYGYTF.

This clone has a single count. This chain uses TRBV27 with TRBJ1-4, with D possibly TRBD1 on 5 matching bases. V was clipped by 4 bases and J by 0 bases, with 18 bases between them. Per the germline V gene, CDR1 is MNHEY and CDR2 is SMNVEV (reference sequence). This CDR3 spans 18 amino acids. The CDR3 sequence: CASSSPGVRGATNEKLFF. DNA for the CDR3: TGTGCCAGCAGTTCCCCCGGGGTGCGGGGCGCAACTAATGAAAAACTGTTTTTT.

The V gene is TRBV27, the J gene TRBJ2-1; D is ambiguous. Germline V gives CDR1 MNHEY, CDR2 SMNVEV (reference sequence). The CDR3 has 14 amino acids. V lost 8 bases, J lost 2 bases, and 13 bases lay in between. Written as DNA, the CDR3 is TGTGCCAGCTCATCGTTCAGCGCCTACAATGAGCAGTTCTTC. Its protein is CASSSFSAYNEQFF.

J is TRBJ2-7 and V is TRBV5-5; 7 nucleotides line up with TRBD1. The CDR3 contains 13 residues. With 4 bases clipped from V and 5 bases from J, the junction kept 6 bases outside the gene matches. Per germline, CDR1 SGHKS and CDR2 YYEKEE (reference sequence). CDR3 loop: CASSVDRAHEQYF. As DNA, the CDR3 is TGTGCCAGCAGCGTTGACAGGGCCCACGAGCAGTACTTC.

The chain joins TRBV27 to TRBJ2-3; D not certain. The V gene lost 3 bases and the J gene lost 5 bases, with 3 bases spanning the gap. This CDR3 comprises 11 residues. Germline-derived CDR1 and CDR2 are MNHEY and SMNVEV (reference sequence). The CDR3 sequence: CASSFGDTQYF. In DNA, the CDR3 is TGTGCCAGCAGTTTCGGAGATACGCAGTATTTT.

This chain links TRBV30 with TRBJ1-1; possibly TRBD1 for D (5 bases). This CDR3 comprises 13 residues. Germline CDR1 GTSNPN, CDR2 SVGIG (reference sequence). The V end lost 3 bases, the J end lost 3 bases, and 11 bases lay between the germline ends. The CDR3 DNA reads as TGTGCCTGGAGGACGGGGGTATACACTGAAGCTTTCTTT. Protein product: CAWRTGVYTEAFF. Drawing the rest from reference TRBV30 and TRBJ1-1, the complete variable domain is SQTIHQWPATLVQPVGSPLSLECTVEGTSNPNLYWYRQAAGRGLQLLFYSVGIGQISSEVPQNLSASRPQDRQFILSSKKLLLSDSGFYLCAWRTGVYTEAFFGQGTRLTVV.

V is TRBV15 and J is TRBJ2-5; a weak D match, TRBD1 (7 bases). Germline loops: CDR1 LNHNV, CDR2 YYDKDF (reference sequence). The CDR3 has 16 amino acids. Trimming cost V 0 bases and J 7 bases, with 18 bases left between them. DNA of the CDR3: TGTGCCACCAGCAGAGATAGGGCAGGGGGGCTTGGGACCCAGTACTTC. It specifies CATSRDRAGGLGTQYF.

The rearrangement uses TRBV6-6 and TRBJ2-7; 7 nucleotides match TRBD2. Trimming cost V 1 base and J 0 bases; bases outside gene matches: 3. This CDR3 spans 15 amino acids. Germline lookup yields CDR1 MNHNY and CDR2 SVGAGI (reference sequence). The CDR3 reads CASSYYPSGSYEQYF. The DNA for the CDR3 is TGTGCCAGCAGTTACTATCCTAGCGGCTCCTACGAGCAGTACTTC.

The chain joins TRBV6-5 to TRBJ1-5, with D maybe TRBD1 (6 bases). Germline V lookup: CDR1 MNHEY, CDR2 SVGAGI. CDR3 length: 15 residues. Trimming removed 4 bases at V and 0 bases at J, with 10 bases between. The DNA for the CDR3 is TGTGCCAGCAGTTGGACACAGGGTAGCAATCAGCCCCAGCATTTT. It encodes CASSWTQGSNQPQHF.

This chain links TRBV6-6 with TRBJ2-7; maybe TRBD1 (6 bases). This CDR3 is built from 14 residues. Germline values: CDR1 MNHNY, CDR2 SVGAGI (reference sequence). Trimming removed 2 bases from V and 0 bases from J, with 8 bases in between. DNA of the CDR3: TGTGCCAGCAGTTACCAGGGGAACTCCTACGAGCAGTACTTC. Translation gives CASSYQGNSYEQYF.

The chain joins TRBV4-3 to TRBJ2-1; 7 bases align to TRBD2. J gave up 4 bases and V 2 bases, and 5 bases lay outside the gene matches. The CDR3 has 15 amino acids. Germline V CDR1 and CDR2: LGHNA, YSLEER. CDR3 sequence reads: CASSQWTSSYNEQFF. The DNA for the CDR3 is TGCGCCAGCAGCCAATGGACTAGTTCTTACAATGAGCAGTTCTTC.

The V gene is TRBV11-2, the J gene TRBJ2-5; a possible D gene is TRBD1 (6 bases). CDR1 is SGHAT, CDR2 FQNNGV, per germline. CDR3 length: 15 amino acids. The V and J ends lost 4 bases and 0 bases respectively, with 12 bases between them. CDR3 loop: CASSSRTVYQETQYF. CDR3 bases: TGTGCCAGCAGCTCCCGGACAGTGTACCAAGAGACCCAGTACTTC.

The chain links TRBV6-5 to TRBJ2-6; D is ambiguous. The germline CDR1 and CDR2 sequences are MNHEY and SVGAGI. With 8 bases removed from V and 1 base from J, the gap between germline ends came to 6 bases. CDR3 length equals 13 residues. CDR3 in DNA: TGTGCCAGCGGCCCTTCTGGGGCCAACGTCCTGACTTTC. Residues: CASGPSGANVLTF.

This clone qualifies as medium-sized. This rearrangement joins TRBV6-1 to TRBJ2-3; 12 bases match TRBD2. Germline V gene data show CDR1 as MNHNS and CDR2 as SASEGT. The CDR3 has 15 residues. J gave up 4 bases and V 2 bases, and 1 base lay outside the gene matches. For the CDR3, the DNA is TGTGCCAGCAGTGAACTAGCGGGGGGGCCAGATACGCAGTATTTT. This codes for CASSELAGGPDTQYF.

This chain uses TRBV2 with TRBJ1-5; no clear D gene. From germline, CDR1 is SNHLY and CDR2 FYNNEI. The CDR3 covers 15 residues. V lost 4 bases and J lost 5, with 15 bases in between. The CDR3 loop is CASSATRRKDQPQHF. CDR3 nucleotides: TGTGCCAGCAGTGCCACGAGGCGAAAGGATCAGCCCCAGCATTTT.

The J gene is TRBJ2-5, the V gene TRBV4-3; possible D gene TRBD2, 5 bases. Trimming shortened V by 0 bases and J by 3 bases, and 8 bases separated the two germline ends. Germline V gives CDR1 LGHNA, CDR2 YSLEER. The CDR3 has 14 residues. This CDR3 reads CASSQDVGEETQYF. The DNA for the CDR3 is TGCGCCAGCAGCCAAGATGTCGGGGAAGAGACCCAGTACTTC.

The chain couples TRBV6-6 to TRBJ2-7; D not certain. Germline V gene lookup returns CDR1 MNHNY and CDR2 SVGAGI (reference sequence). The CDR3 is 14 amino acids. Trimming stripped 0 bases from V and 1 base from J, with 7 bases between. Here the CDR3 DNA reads TGTGCCAGCAGTTACTCCGCGCCTTCCTACGAGCAGTACTTC. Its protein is CASSYSAPSYEQYF.

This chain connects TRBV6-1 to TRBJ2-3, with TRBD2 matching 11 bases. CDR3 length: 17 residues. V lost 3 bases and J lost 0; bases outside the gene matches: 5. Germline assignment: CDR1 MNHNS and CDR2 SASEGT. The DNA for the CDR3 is TGTGCCAGCAGTGATCTAGCGGGGGGAGGGAGCACAGATACGCAGTATTTT. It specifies CASSDLAGGGSTDTQYF.

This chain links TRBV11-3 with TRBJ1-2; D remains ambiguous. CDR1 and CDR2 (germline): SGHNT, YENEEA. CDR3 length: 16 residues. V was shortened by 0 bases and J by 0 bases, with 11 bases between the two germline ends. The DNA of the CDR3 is TGTGCCAGCAGCTTAGATAAGCCGCCCTCTAACTATGGCTACACCTTC. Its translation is CASSLDKPPSNYGYTF. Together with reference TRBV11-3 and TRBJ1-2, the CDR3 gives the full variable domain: EAGVVQSPRYKIIEKKQPVAFWCNPISGHNTLYWYLQNLGQGPELLIRYENEEAVDDSQLPKDRFSAERLKGVDSTLKIQPAELGDSAVYLCASSLDKPPSNYGYTFGSGTRLTVV.